Listed below are T cell receptor beta chains from one sample, sequenced in a study of human CD8 memory T cell subsets. Following a re-call of the 5' RACE reads, TCRdb has one entry per CDR3 protein and lacks DNA. The sample spans more than 6,500 distinct CDR3 sequences; the ten largest clones claim roughly 22%. The sample was CD8+ stem-like memory T cells (TSCM and TCM) sorted from PBMCs. These receptors came from a human donor in good health. CDR3s include the opening cysteine and the closing phenylalanine or tryptophan. Some rows mark clone size as missing; the rest say once, few, many or name a class of expanded clone.

clone_size	v_call	j_call	cdr3_aa
medium-sized	TRBV29-1	TRBJ1-1	CSSSVRGRGTEAFF
NA	TRBV7-9	TRBJ2-7	CASSSDRPYEQYF
NA	TRBV20-1	TRBJ2-1	CSAFPEGSYNEQFF
NA	TRBV5-4	TRBJ2-3	CASSRTSGREGEDTQYF
NA	TRBV13	TRBJ2-7	CASSLLGNEQYF
NA	TRBV6-4	TRBJ2-1	CASSDSGERGEQFF
large	TRBV2	TRBJ2-1	CASSETGSEQFF
NA	TRBV6-2/TRBV6-3	TRBJ2-7	CASSRQALRDYEQYF
NA	TRBV5-1	TRBJ1-1	CATSWSGVGTEAFF
large	TRBV28	TRBJ2-7	CASSLPSSYEQYF
NA	TRBV13	TRBJ2-3	CASSPSGGGDTQYF
medium-sized	TRBV19	TRBJ2-1	CASGLAGYNEQFF
NA	TRBV29-1	TRBJ2-7	CSVEEGEGTLSQTYEQYF
NA	TRBV29-1	TRBJ1-2	CSVEESGPTGYTF
NA	TRBV4-1	TRBJ1-2	CASSQDGAGLPYGYTF
medium-sized	TRBV14	TRBJ2-5	CASSQVGMTQETQYF
NA	TRBV4-2	TRBJ2-5	CASSPYSGGETQYF